This TCR beta chain was retrieved from a study of T cells in Graves' hyperthyroidism and ophthalmopathy. For the study at large: Pretreatment peripheral blood was obtained at initial diagnosis.

This clonotype was picked up many times. No antigen is known for it. Study outcomes and limitations: Onset of ophthalmopathy came a median approximately 6.5 months after the model predicted it. A model of 13 V-J features distinguished ophthalmopathy from stable hyperthyroidism.

There were TCR beta CDR3 regions amplified from RNA transcripts. HTBI primers were employed in a first-round RT-PCR of the TCR CDR3. TCRdb re-analysed the multiplex PCR reads in MiXCR, keeping a single row per CDR3 protein. The sample shows around 690,000 distinct CDR3 sequences, 17% of them seen only once. V lost 5 bases and J lost 3, with 16 bases in between. Germline V lookup: CDR1 SGHVS, CDR2 FQNEAQ. The CDR3 contains 15 residues. The authors deemed Graves' hyperthyroidism stable absent ophthalmopathy progression within 18 months. The clonotype was recovered from a man aged 50 or older with Graves' hyperthyroidism. This sequence joins TRBV7-8 and TRBJ1-1; D unclear. The sample comprised blood. The CDR3 DNA reads TGTGCCAGCAGCAAGAGACCTGGGTTGGACACTGAAGCTTTCTTT. It is translated as CASSKRPGLDTEAFF.